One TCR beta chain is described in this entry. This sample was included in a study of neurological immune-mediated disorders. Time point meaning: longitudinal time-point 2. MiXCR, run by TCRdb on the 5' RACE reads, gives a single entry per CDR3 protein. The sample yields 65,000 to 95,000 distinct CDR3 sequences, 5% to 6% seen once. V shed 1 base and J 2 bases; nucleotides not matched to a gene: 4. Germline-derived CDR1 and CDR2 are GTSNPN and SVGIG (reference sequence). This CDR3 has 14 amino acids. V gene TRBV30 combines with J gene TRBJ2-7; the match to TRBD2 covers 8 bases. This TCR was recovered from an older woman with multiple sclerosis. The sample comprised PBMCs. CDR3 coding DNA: TGTGCCTGGAGTGGAACAGCGGGGGCCTACGAGCAGTACTTC. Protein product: CAWSGTAGAYEQYF.